Included here is one T cell receptor (beta chain) sequence, with context. Its target is not known. The record originates from a study of T cells expressing NK-cell markers. As for the study in general: Underlying the TCR beta repertoires were sorted CD3+CD56+NKG2C+, CD3+CD56+NKG2C- and CD3+CD56-NKG2C+ T cells. Seven donors tested HCMV-seropositive and one tested seronegative among the eight sequenced.

Study-wide points: The study found dominant NKG2C+ clonotypes at about 1.0-7.0% of CD8+ T cells in about six donors. One observes that, in several donors, these clonotypes were also the leading ones within the CD3+CD56-NKG2C+ fraction.

Reprocessing the 5' RACE reads, TCRdb reports a single entry for every CDR3 protein and omits DNA. Found here are 140,000 to 150,000 distinct CDR3 sequences; the top ten clones hold 12%. Per germline, CDR1 DFQATT and CDR2 SNEGSKA (reference sequence). The CDR3 has 14 residues. This TCR was sampled from a man between 18 and 29 years old in good health. The V gene is TRBV20-1, the J gene TRBJ2-5; TCRdb lists TRBD2, though no DNA is available to test this call. The sequenced sample was blood T cells: a sorted CD56 or NKG2C T cell subset, CD4+ or CD8+ T cells, or bulk PBMC T cells (not recorded which). CDR3 residues: CSARGSGVGETQYF.